One sample yielded the 12 T cell receptor beta chains listed below, sequenced in a study of cytomegalovirus exposure and HLA in healthy donors (dated by TCRdb to the late 2010s). The library was made by the immunoSEQ multiplex PCR assay. For the multiplex PCR, a mixture combining 60 forward primers for TCR Vbeta segments and 13 reverse primers for TCR Jbeta segments was used. TCRdb limited this immuneACCESS table to in-frame rearrangements with V and J called. A share of clones is missing; checked studies link under half to unresolved V genes, and the rest is unexplained. This sample has 120,000 to 150,000 clones in its table, and about three fifths of those were observed once. The top ten clonotypes cover around 1.9% of the sample. Sequenced: PBMCs. These TCRs come from a male donor in good health and CMV-seronegative.

This rearrangement joins TRBV9 to TRBJ2-5, with a tentative D call TRBD1 (5 bases). This CDR3 is 15 amino acids long. With 4 bases removed from V and 5 bases from J, the gap between germline ends came to 18 bases. Germline CDR1 reads SGDLS; CDR2 reads YYNGEE. CDR3 amino acids: CASSLRQSLGETQYF. The CDR3 nucleotides are TGTGCCAGCAGCCTTAGACAGTCCCTCGGGGAGACCCAGTACTTC.

The chain carries TRBV6-5 and TRBJ2-7; 7 bases agree with TRBD1. The CDR3 extends over 15 amino acids. Germline CDR1 and CDR2: MNHEY and SVGAGI. V trimming: 2 bases; J trimming: 3 bases; junction bases outside the gene matches: 7. CDR3 coding DNA: TGTGCCAGCAGTTACGGGGGACAGAGTCTCTACGAGCAGTACTTC. This translates into CASSYGGQSLYEQYF.

V gene TRBV7-6 combines with J gene TRBJ1-2, with 7 bases lining up with TRBD1. The CDR3 is 13 amino acids. Trimming removed 8 bases from V and 6 bases from J; junction bases left unmatched: 9. Germline CDR1 and CDR2: SGHVS and FNYEAQ. In DNA form, the CDR3 reads TGTGCCAGCGGTGGAGGGGGCGCGGATGGCTACACCTTC. It specifies CASGGGGADGYTF.

CDR3 coding DNA: TGTGCCAGCAGCCAACAGGGGCCTCACACTGAAGCTTTCTTT. Translating it yields CASSQQGPHTEAFF. V gene TRBV7-9 combines with J gene TRBJ1-1, with 7 nucleotides matching TRBD1. The CDR3 is 14 residues long. Per germline, CDR1 SEHNR and CDR2 FQNEAQ (reference sequence). The ends lost 5 bases at V and 3 bases at J; junction bases unmatched: 6.

V is TRBV2 and J is TRBJ1-6; D gene uncertain. Between the trimmed V and J ends, which lost 8 bases and 6 bases, there was a span of 8 bases. The CDR3 is made up of 12 amino acids. The germline V gene has CDR1 SNHLY and CDR2 FYNNEI. This CDR3 is CASSLGNSPLHF. The CDR3 nucleotides are TGTGCCAGCTCCCTAGGTAATTCACCCCTCCACTTT. The variable domain in full, with the rest retrieved from reference TRBV2 and TRBJ1-6, is EPEVTQTPSHQVTQMGQEVILRCVPISNHLYFYWYRQILGQKVEFLVSFYNNEISEKSEIFDDQFSVERPDGSNFTLKIRSTKLEDSAMYFCASSLGNSPLHFGNGTRLTVT.

The V and J genes are TRBV5-5 and TRBJ1-2; possibly TRBD1 for D (5 bases). The length of the CDR3 is 15 residues. Per germline, CDR1 SGHKS and CDR2 YYEKEE (reference sequence). Trimming took off 0 bases at V and 0 bases at J, with 9 bases between the two ends. The DNA for the CDR3 is TGTGCCAGCAGCTTGGGTAGACAGTCTAACTATGGCTACACCTTC. This translates into CASSLGRQSNYGYTF.

This clone has a handful of counts. V and J are TRBV5-8 and TRBJ1-5, with TRBD1 matching over 8 bases. Germline V gives CDR1 SGHTS, CDR2 YDEGEE. V lost 3 bases to trimming and J lost 6 bases; unmatched junction nucleotides: 8. The CDR3 has 15 amino acids. This chain's CDR3 is CASSSGQATSQPQHF. CDR3 sequence (DNA): TGTGCCAGCAGCTCGGGACAGGCAACCAGTCAGCCCCAGCATTTT.

V and J are TRBV30 and TRBJ1-2; 9 nucleotides match TRBD1. V lost 3 bases to trimming and J lost 4 bases; unmatched junction nucleotides: 6. The CDR3 runs 14 residues. Germline V gene lookup returns CDR1 GTSNPN and CDR2 SVGIG (reference sequence). This CDR3 is CAWSGDRDGYGYTF. The CDR3 DNA follows: TGTGCCTGGAGCGGGGACAGGGACGGCTATGGCTACACCTTC. The complete variable domain, with remaining parts taken from reference TRBV30 and TRBJ1-2, reads SQTIHQWPATLVQPVGSPLSLECTVEGTSNPNLYWYRQAAGRGLQLLFYSVGIGQISSEVPQNLSASRPQDRQFILSSKKLLLSDSGFYLCAWSGDRDGYGYTFGSGTRLTVV.

This clone was seen a few times. J is TRBJ1-3 and V is TRBV4-3; the D gene is possibly TRBD1 (6 bases). This CDR3 contains 13 residues. Trimming stripped 4 bases from V and 8 bases from J, with 12 bases between. In germline, CDR1 is LGHNA, CDR2 YSLEER. The CDR3 nucleotides read TGCGCCAGCAGCCTTCAACAGGGAGACACCATATATTTT. It translates to CASSLQQGDTIYF.

The V call is TRBV6-1, the J call TRBJ2-7; possibly TRBD2 for D (6 bases). This CDR3 contains 15 residues. Per germline, CDR1 MNHNS and CDR2 SASEGT. Trimming pared 1 base from V and 4 bases from J, leaving 14 bases between. The DNA for the CDR3 is TGTGCCAGCAGTGAAGTCTGGGACTTATCTTACGAGCAGTACTTC. Amino acids: CASSEVWDLSYEQYF.

V gene TRBV1 combines with J gene TRBJ1-5; the table assigns TRBD1, which was not confirmed against the DNA. TRBV1 is noted as a pseudogene. This CDR3 has 18 amino acids. In DNA, the CDR3 is TGCACCAGCAGCCAAGGATTAGGGGGAACGGTTTCCAATCAGCCCCAGCATTTT. Protein: CTSSQGLGGTVSNQPQHF.

The rearrangement links TRBV9 to TRBJ2-1, with 10 nucleotides matching TRBD1. Germline CDR1 SGDLS, CDR2 YYNGEE. The CDR3 has 16 amino acids. Losses at the gene ends were 4 bases for V and 5 bases for J; bases not matched to a gene: 9. CDR3 nucleotides: TGTGCCAGCAGCTTCCCAGCCGGGACAGGGGACAATGAGCAGTTCTTC. Translation gives CASSFPAGTGDNEQFF.